A single sample is the source of the 3 T cell receptor beta chains below, sequenced in a study of OX40 agonist ivuxolimab in advanced cancers. The assay was immunoSEQ multiplex PCR, and TCRdb's table has in-frame clones only and misses some. Here the sample spans roughly 58,000 clones, roughly nine tenths being singletons. Sequences were derived from CD4+ or CD8+ T cells sorted from blood, sampled in a trial of the OX40 agonist ivuxolimab. The receptors stem from an adult with an advanced solid tumor such as melanoma, head and neck, liver or kidney cancer.

CDR3 sequence (DNA): TGTGCCAGCAGTCCGGAACAGGGATGGTACACTGAAGCTTTCTTT. It encodes CASSPEQGWYTEAFF. V usage is TRBV28 and J usage is TRBJ1-1, with TRBD1 as a possible D gene (6 bases). Trimming pared 5 bases from V and 3 bases from J, leaving 16 bases between. The CDR3 length is 15 residues. Per the germline V gene, CDR1 is MDHEN and CDR2 is SYDVKM. The entire variable domain, with the rest obtained from reference TRBV28 and TRBJ1-1, is as follows: DVKVTQSSRYLVKRTGEKVFLECVQDMDHENMFWYRQDPGLGLRLIYFSYDVKMKEKGDIPEGYSVSREKKERFSLILESASTNQTSMYLCASSPEQGWYTEAFFGQGTRLTVV.

This clone was picked up a small number of times. The rearrangement links TRBV10-3 to TRBJ2-1; TRBD2 is a possible D gene (6 bases). This CDR3 region has 15 residues. Germline CDR1 reads ENHRY; CDR2 reads SYGVKD. V lost 7 bases and J lost 6, with 19 bases in between. The CDR3 protein is CAIKLERATSNEQFF. The CDR3 DNA reads as TGTGCCATCAAGCTGGAGCGGGCGACATCCAATGAGCAGTTCTTC.

This clone was detected a few times. This chain links TRBV2 with TRBJ2-3, with D perhaps TRBD2 (5 bases). V was trimmed by 6 bases and J by 0 bases, leaving 10 bases between them. Germline CDR1 is SNHLY and CDR2 is FYNNEI. This CDR3 contains 14 residues. The CDR3 is CASSGGVSTDTQYF. In nucleotides, the CDR3 is TGTGCCAGCAGCGGAGGTGTTAGCACAGATACGCAGTATTTT.